The rows below give T cell receptor beta chains drawn from one sample of a study of blood T cell repertoires in COVID-19. Libraries were prepared by immunoSEQ multiplex PCR; TCRdb keeps only in-frame clonotypes and omits some of them. This table has some 40,000 clones, about 90% appearing once. Sequencing was performed on peripheral blood. The receptors were gathered from a human donor in a cohort sampled during active COVID-19. The conserved cysteine and the conserved F or W are not part of the CDR3 here.

J: TRBJ1-1
V: TRBV12-5
CDR3: ASGLVLGRGPFLNTEAF

J: TRBJ1-2
V: TRBV2
CDR3: ASSESTGIYGYT

J: TRBJ1-4
V: TRBV5-1
CDR3: ASSFTAGASEKLF

J: TRBJ2-7
V: TRBV21-1
CDR3: ASSKVFDRYYEQY

J: TRBJ1-1
V: TRBV6-6
CDR3: ASSYTRNTEAF

J: TRBJ1-1
V: TRBV5-1
CDR3: ASSLGQEKAF

J: TRBJ1-5
V: TRBV6-5
CDR3: ASRGQGLTPQH

J: TRBJ2-3
V: TRBV5-8
CDR3: ASSLALGTSTDTQY

J: TRBJ2-4
V: TRBV28
CDR3: ASSFREGKNIQY

J: TRBJ2-5
V: TRBV5-4
CDR3: ASSAGDRGFSETQY

J: TRBJ2-7
V: TRBV2
CDR3: ASRRTGPLYEQY

J: TRBJ2-1
V: TRBV5-1
CDR3: ASSPPGLAGGRSGQF

J: TRBJ2-2
V: TRBV5-1
CDR3: ASSWRGQNTGELF

J: TRBJ2-1
V: TRBV9
CDR3: ASSPQLGLVYEQF

J: TRBJ1-1
V: TRBV28
CDR3: ASSLSGGSNTEAF

J: TRBJ2-1
V: TRBV6-5
CDR3: ASSFDRGLSEQF

J: TRBJ2-2
V: TRBV4-3
CDR3: ASSQVQRGGELF

J: TRBJ1-6
V: TRBV27
CDR3: ASSPQAGSPLH

J: TRBJ2-7
V: TRBV6-6
CDR3: ASGGDYEQY

J: TRBJ2-3
V: TRBV3-1/TRBV3-2
CDR3: ASSGRWSGRRSDTQY

J: TRBJ1-2
V: TRBV28
CDR3: ASSLPGQLNYGYT

J: TRBJ2-7
V: TRBV5-1
CDR3: ASSLARGPLHEQY

J: TRBJ2-7
V: TRBV29-1
CDR3: SVDVPRSDRAGYEQY

J: TRBJ2-2
V: TRBV7-7
CDR3: ASSSSTRATGELF

J: TRBJ1-4
V: TRBV20-1
CDR3: SVRGLEKLF

J: TRBJ2-1
V: TRBV7-8
CDR3: ASSPPFEASSSYNEQF

J: TRBJ1-6
V: TRBV14
CDR3: ASSHSGLYDSPLH

J: TRBJ1-6
V: TRBV19
CDR3: ASSSGQGISSPLH

J: TRBJ1-2
V: TRBV10-3
CDR3: AISEKDRPSYGYT

J: TRBJ2-5
V: TRBV5-4
CDR3: ASRLDPGGNQETQY

J: TRBJ1-2
V: TRBV6-2/TRBV6-3
CDR3: ASSRPVGSAGYT

J: TRBJ1-5
V: TRBV12-3/TRBV12-4
CDR3: ASGGGWDQPQH

J: TRBJ1-2
V: TRBV27
CDR3: ASRRQGRIHGYT

J: TRBJ2-5
V: TRBV6-5
CDR3: ASSKQGIETQY

J: TRBJ1-2
V: TRBV7-9
CDR3: ASSSQGLGRYT

J: TRBJ2-7
V: TRBV7-8
CDR3: ASSSRLAGVTNEQY

J: TRBJ2-7
V: TRBV11-2
CDR3: ASSLAQTSPYEQY

J: TRBJ2-3
V: TRBV7-6
CDR3: ASSLESSGSMDTQY

J: TRBJ2-1
V: TRBV2
CDR3: ATRGSGVLSEQF

J: TRBJ2-7
V: TRBV7-7
CDR3: ASSPRPGTVSSYEQY

J: TRBJ1-5
V: TRBV4-1
CDR3: ASSQGGGHNQPQH

J: TRBJ1-4
V: TRBV5-1
CDR3: ASSQDRVNEKLF

J: TRBJ2-5
V: TRBV6-1
CDR3: ASSEVRGKETQY

J: TRBJ2-2
V: TRBV7-9
CDR3: ASSLGTGVARTGELF

J: TRBJ2-2
V: TRBV21-1
CDR3: AREPDRVNLTGELF

J: TRBJ2-5
V: TRBV9
CDR3: ASSFGLAGSETQY

J: TRBJ1-2
V: TRBV19
CDR3: ASSILGALTGYT

J: TRBJ1-1
V: TRBV6-5
CDR3: ASSYRWEGTEAF

J: TRBJ2-6
V: TRBV27
CDR3: ASSADNPFLGGANVLT

J: TRBJ1-1
V: TRBV6-1
CDR3: ASSERDTEAF